One sample yielded the 10 T cell receptor beta chains listed below, sequenced in a study of T cell repertoires in cytomegalovirus infection. A single record per CDR3 protein comes from TCRdb applying MiXCR to the reads. Of 150,000 to 190,000 distinct CDR3 sequences in the sample, 23% were seen once. The source material was PBMCs. The receptors stem from a human donor in good health (CMV status not recorded). Some clones in this sample may be carry-over from other donors' samples.

This clonotype was picked up one time. The chain recombines TRBV19 with TRBJ2-5; 11 nucleotides line up with TRBD2. The CDR3 consists of 15 residues. Germline CDR1 LNHDA, CDR2 SQIVND (reference sequence). V shed 5 bases, J shed 7 bases, and the junction held 9 bases outside the gene matches. In nucleotides, the CDR3 is TGTGCCAGTAGTTTGTCTAGCGGGGGGCTCCGGACCCAGTACTTC. This codes for CASSLSSGGLRTQYF.

This clonotype was seen repeatedly, ten times or more. The chain carries TRBV7-2 and TRBJ1-5, with D possibly being TRBD1 (6 bases). This CDR3 spans 14 amino acids. CDR1 SGHTA and CDR2 FQGNSA come from the germline V gene. Trimming pared 4 bases from V and 3 bases from J, leaving 10 bases between. The CDR3 coding sequence is TGTGCCAGCAGCTGGACAGTGGACAATCAGCCCCAGCATTTT. It translates to CASSWTVDNQPQHF. The full variable domain, completed using reference TRBV7-2 and TRBJ1-5, is GAGVSQSPSNKVTEKGKDVELRCDPISGHTALYWYRQSLGQGLEFLIYFQGNSAPDKSGLPSDRFSAERTGGSVSTLTIQRTQQEDSAVYLCASSWTVDNQPQHFGDGTRLSIL.

This clonotype was seen ten or more times. The J gene is TRBJ2-1, the V gene TRBV7-6; D unresolved. CDR3 length equals 12 residues. Trimming took off 2 bases at V and 10 bases at J, with 9 bases between the two ends. Germline CDR1 SGHVS, CDR2 FNYEAQ. The CDR3 reads CASSLNSLEQFF. The CDR3 DNA sequence: TGTGCCAGCAGCTTAAATTCACTCGAGCAGTTCTTC. Supplemented by reference TRBV7-6 and TRBJ2-1, the full variable domain reads GAGVSQSPRYKVTKRGQDVALRCDPISGHVSLYWYRQALGQGPEFLTYFNYEAQQDKSGLPNDRFSAERPEGSISTLTIQRTEQRDSAMYRCASSLNSLEQFFGPGTRLTVL.

V is TRBV20-1 and J is TRBJ1-2; no firm D call. Trimming removed 6 bases at V and 4 bases at J, with 12 bases between. In germline, CDR1 is DFQATT, CDR2 SNEGSKA (reference sequence). The CDR3 loop spans 12 amino acids. CDR3 residues: CSAGGQSYGYTF. CDR3 DNA sequence: TGCAGTGCCGGAGGCCAGTCCTATGGCTACACCTTC.

This clonotype has more than one count but fewer than ten. The chain joins TRBV6-2 or TRBV6-3 to TRBJ2-3, with TRBD2 matching 7 bases. Germline values: CDR1 MNHEY, CDR2 SVGEGT. The length of the CDR3 is 15 residues. J lost 8 bases, V lost 0 bases, and 8 bases had no gene match. CDR3 residues: CASSYSILLAGTQYF. The CDR3 DNA sequence: TGTGCCAGCAGTTACTCGATTCTCTTAGCGGGTACGCAGTATTTT.

The rearrangement uses TRBV2 and TRBJ2-3; TRBD2 matches at 7 bases. Germline V gene lookup returns CDR1 SNHLY and CDR2 FYNNEI. The V and J ends lost 3 bases and 6 bases, in that order; junction bases with no gene match: 9. CDR3 length: 15 amino acids. The CDR3 protein is CASSDYSGGGDTQYF. CDR3 nucleotides: TGTGCCAGCAGTGACTATTCGGGAGGAGGTGATACGCAGTATTTT. The full variable domain, its missing parts supplied by reference TRBV2 and TRBJ2-3, is EPEVTQTPSHQVTQMGQEVILRCVPISNHLYFYWYRQILGQKVEFLVSFYNNEISEKSEIFDDQFSVERPDGSNFTLKIRSTKLEDSAMYFCASSDYSGGGDTQYFGPGTRLTVL.

In its sample, this clonotype was seen a few times. This chain connects TRBV12-3 or TRBV12-4 to TRBJ2-1, with 11 bases that match TRBD2. The CDR3 loop spans 15 amino acids. V lost 5 bases, J lost 7 bases, and 7 bases stayed unmatched. In DNA, the CDR3 is TGTGCCAGCAGTCCTAGCGGGGGGCTAAGGAATGAGCAGTTCTTC. Translation: CASSPSGGLRNEQFF.

The chain couples TRBV20-1 to TRBJ1-5, with TRBD1 identical over 7 bases. After removal of 0 bases from V and 5 bases from J, the junction contained 4 bases not matched to a gene. Germline lookup yields CDR1 DFQATT and CDR2 SNEGSKA (reference sequence). CDR3 length: 14 amino acids. This CDR3 is CSARDPGGYQPQHF. CDR3 in DNA: TGCAGTGCTAGAGATCCAGGGGGTTATCAGCCCCAGCATTTT.

The chain employs TRBV12-3 or TRBV12-4 and TRBJ2-2; 7 positions agree with TRBD1. Unmatched junction bases numbered 2, after V lost 4 bases and J lost 0 bases. This CDR3 contains 15 residues. The CDR3 sequence: CASSWDSSNTGELFF. In DNA form, the CDR3 reads TGTGCCAGCAGTTGGGACAGCTCGAACACCGGGGAGCTGTTTTTT.

This clonotype was recorded a few times. The V gene is TRBV28, the J gene TRBJ2-7; 7 bases align to TRBD1. Germline V CDR1 and CDR2: MDHEN, SYDVKM. The CDR3 runs 15 residues. Trimming cost V 4 bases and J 4 bases; bases outside gene matches: 10. CDR3 protein: CASSSPLQGPYEQYF. CDR3 bases: TGTGCCAGCAGTTCCCCGTTACAGGGGCCATACGAGCAGTACTTC.